These 28 T cell receptor beta chains came from one sample sequenced in a study of T cell repertoires in cytomegalovirus infection. These receptors' targets are unknown. From the reads, TCRdb called clonotypes with MiXCR, one entry per CDR3 protein. This table holds around 69,000 distinct CDR3 sequences, 28% found once. The specimen was CD8+ T cells from cultured PBMCs, collected from culture after CMV antigen stimulation. These receptors were collected from a human donor in good health (CMV status not recorded). Some clones in this sample may be carry-over from other donors' samples.

The table lists this clonotype with many counts. This chain links TRBV20-1 with TRBJ1-1; 8 positions match TRBD1. The CDR3 sequence is 15 residues long. Looked up from germline, CDR1 is DFQATT and CDR2 is SNEGSKA (reference sequence). The J segment lost 3 bases and the V segment lost 6 bases, leaving 12 bases of the junction unmatched. The CDR3 loop reads CSAAPRQGRYTEAFF. In DNA form, the CDR3 reads TGCAGTGCCGCGCCCCGACAGGGGAGATACACTGAAGCTTTCTTT.

The chain carries TRBV12-3 or TRBV12-4 and TRBJ1-2; 8 bases align to TRBD1. This CDR3 is built from 14 residues. The V and J ends lost 7 bases and 6 bases, in that order; junction bases with no gene match: 10. The CDR3 loop reads CASNTGGGWDGYTF. Here the CDR3 DNA reads TGTGCCAGCAACACAGGGGGAGGTTGGGATGGCTACACCTTC.

This clonotype has a handful of counts. The gene calls are TRBV10-3 and TRBJ2-1, with 9 bases fitting TRBD2. Germline assignment: CDR1 ENHRY and CDR2 SYGVKD. The CDR3 is 15 residues long. J lost 3 bases, V lost 4 bases, and 4 bases had no gene match. The CDR3 is CAISAGTSLYNEQFF. In nucleotides, the CDR3 is TGTGCCATCAGTGCCGGGACTAGCCTCTACAATGAGCAGTTCTTC.

This clonotype was observed a handful of times. V usage is TRBV7-6 and J usage is TRBJ1-1, with a possible D match to TRBD1 (5 bases). This CDR3 contains 13 residues. V dropped 5 bases and J dropped 8 bases, with 15 bases sitting between them. In germline, CDR1 is SGHVS, CDR2 FNYEAQ. CDR3 amino acids: CASSPGQDKEAFF. CDR3 coding DNA: TGTGCCAGCAGCCCTGGACAAGACAAAGAAGCTTTCTTT.

The CDR3 here is CASTPGVIETQYF. CDR3 nucleotide sequence: TGTGCCAGCACCCCGGGGGTTATAGAGACCCAGTACTTC. This chain connects TRBV28 to TRBJ2-5; D perhaps matches TRBD2 (6 bases). Per germline, CDR1 MDHEN and CDR2 SYDVKM. With 7 bases removed from V and 4 bases from J, the gap between germline ends came to 13 bases. There are 13 residues in the CDR3.

The rearrangement links TRBV7-4 to TRBJ2-7; D ambiguous. CDR3 size: 13 residues. Germline values: CDR1 SGHVT, CDR2 SQSDAQ. Trimming took off 1 base at V and 6 bases at J, with 10 bases between the two ends. The CDR3 sequence: CASSLGQASEQYF. Here the CDR3 DNA reads TGTGCCAGCAGCTTAGGCCAGGCTAGCGAGCAGTACTTC.

This clonotype was counted many times. The CDR3 nucleotides read TGCGCCAGCAGCCAAGATCTGGAGCTAGCGGGCGACGAGCAGTACTTC. Amino acid sequence: CASSQDLELAGDEQYF. V is TRBV4-3 and J is TRBJ2-7, with 8 bases lining up with TRBD2. V trimming: 0 bases; J trimming: 5 bases; junction bases outside the gene matches: 9. The CDR3 loop spans 16 amino acids. In germline, CDR1 is LGHNA, CDR2 YSLEER.

This clonotype was detected ten times or more. The V call is TRBV12-3 or TRBV12-4, the J call TRBJ1-2, with TRBD1 identical over 9 bases. V lost 6 bases to trimming and J lost 4 bases; unmatched junction nucleotides: 15. This CDR3 has 17 residues. CDR3 DNA sequence: TGTGCCAGCAGCCGTCCCGGGACAGGGAAAAGAGCCTATGGCTACACCTTC. Its protein product is CASSRPGTGKRAYGYTF.

This clonotype has only a few counts. The chain combines TRBV6-1 with TRBJ2-5; D is ambiguous. The ends were cut back, 0 bases at V and 2 bases at J, with 4 bases in the middle. In germline, CDR1 is MNHNS, CDR2 SASEGT. This CDR3 region has 13 residues. In DNA, the CDR3 is TGTGCCAGCAGTGAAGCGGAGCAAGAGACCCAGTACTTC. It codes for CASSEAEQETQYF.

This clonotype was observed many times. This sequence joins TRBV6-6 and TRBJ2-1; the D is unclear. The CDR3 has 10 residues. V dropped 2 bases and J dropped 7 bases, with 0 bases sitting between them. Germline lookup yields CDR1 MNHNY and CDR2 SVGAGI (reference sequence). The CDR3 spells CASSYNEQFF. The CDR3 DNA is TGTGCCAGCAGTTACAATGAGCAGTTCTTC.

The chain links TRBV7-6 to TRBJ2-3; D uncertain. Germline values: CDR1 SGHVS, CDR2 FNYEAQ. This CDR3 comprises 15 residues. The V gene lost 1 base and the J gene lost 6 bases, with 14 bases spanning the gap. CDR3 in amino acids: CASSLVVGLVDTQYF. For the CDR3, the DNA is TGTGCCAGCAGCTTAGTGGTGGGTCTAGTGGATACGCAGTATTTT. Together with reference TRBV7-6 and TRBJ2-3, the CDR3 gives the full variable domain: GAGVSQSPRYKVTKRGQDVALRCDPISGHVSLYWYRQALGQGPEFLTYFNYEAQQDKSGLPNDRFSAERPEGSISTLTIQRTEQRDSAMYRCASSLVVGLVDTQYFGPGTRLTVL.

The chain combines TRBV6-8 with TRBJ2-7; D is tentatively TRBD1 or TRBD2 (6 bases each). The germline CDR1 and CDR2 sequences are MNHGY and SAAAGT. The CDR3 runs 16 residues. Trimming stripped 0 bases from V and 7 bases from J, with 19 bases between. This chain's CDR3 is CASSYSGPDGGTEQYF. The CDR3 DNA is TGTGCCAGCAGTTACTCTGGACCGGATGGGGGGACAGAGCAGTACTTC.

This clonotype was counted only a few times. The chain combines TRBV6-2 or TRBV6-3 with TRBJ2-1; D assignment may be TRBD1 or TRBD2 (6 bases each). The CDR3 loop spans 14 amino acids. Germline lookup yields CDR1 MNHEY and CDR2 SVGEGT. V was pared by 0 bases and J by 7 bases, with 10 bases between. CDR3 in amino acids: CASSYSRGGNEQFF. The CDR3, as DNA: TGTGCCAGCAGTTACTCGAGAGGGGGGAATGAGCAGTTCTTC.

This clonotype was found a few times. This chain links TRBV6-1 with TRBJ1-5, with D unclear. The CDR3 contains 16 residues. V was cut by 2 bases and J by 0 bases, with 11 bases left in between. Germline V gene data show CDR1 as MNHNS and CDR2 as SASEGT. CDR3 coding DNA: TGTGCCAGCAGTGAATGGACCCGCGATAGCAATCAGCCCCAGCATTTT. Protein: CASSEWTRDSNQPQHF.

This clonotype was seen at least ten times. This chain uses TRBV7-3 with TRBJ1-1; perhaps TRBD1 as D (6 bases). Trimming stripped 1 base from V and 6 bases from J, with 21 bases between. There are 17 residues in the CDR3. The V gene's germline CDR1 is SGHTA and CDR2 FQGTGA. The CDR3 protein is CASSLMVGAPGSAEAFF. CDR3 nucleotides: TGTGCCAGCAGCTTAATGGTGGGGGCGCCCGGCAGCGCTGAAGCTTTCTTT.

There are many counts of this clonotype. V gene TRBV7-8 combines with J gene TRBJ1-5; D is perhaps TRBD1 (5 bases). Trimming pared 5 bases from V and 2 bases from J, leaving 16 bases between. This CDR3 is 16 amino acids long. The germline gives CDR1 SGHVS, CDR2 FQNEAQ. The CDR3 region has the DNA TGTGCCAGCAGCACCGGGGGAGGGCAAGGCAATCAGCCCCAGCATTTT. This encodes CASSTGGGQGNQPQHF.

The chain has TRBV12-3 or TRBV12-4 and TRBJ1-6, with 8 bases that match TRBD1. The CDR3 contains 15 residues. J gave up 7 bases and V 4 bases, and 6 bases lay outside the gene matches. CDR3 residues: CASSWTGISNSPLHF. The CDR3 bases are TGTGCCAGCAGTTGGACAGGGATTTCGAATTCACCCCTCCACTTT.

The J gene is TRBJ2-2, the V gene TRBV7-9; TRBD2 aligns across 9 bases. Germline V gives CDR1 SEHNR, CDR2 FQNEAQ (reference sequence). V shed 4 bases, J shed 5 bases, and the junction held 20 bases outside the gene matches. The CDR3 extends over 20 amino acids. This CDR3 is CASSSTPRLREGHGTGELFF. The CDR3 DNA sequence: TGTGCCAGCAGCTCAACTCCCCGTCTGCGGGAGGGCCATGGGACCGGGGAGCTGTTTTTT.

This chain joins TRBV7-6 and TRBJ2-3, with a weak D call TRBD2 (6 bases). V was shortened by 1 base and J by 6 bases, with 17 bases between the two germline ends. There are 16 residues in the CDR3. Germline V gene lookup returns CDR1 SGHVS and CDR2 FNYEAQ. CDR3 amino acids: CASSLEAGLNGDTQYF. The CDR3 region has the DNA TGTGCCAGCAGCTTAGAAGCCGGACTAAACGGGGATACGCAGTATTTT.

The chain is built from TRBV5-4 and TRBJ1-1; 11 bases align to TRBD1. The CDR3 runs 18 residues. Trimming took 2 bases from V and 0 from J; bases not matched to a gene: 9. Germline V gives CDR1 SGHNT, CDR2 YYREEE (reference sequence). The CDR3 protein is CASSLTTGTGGLNTEAFF. The CDR3 bases are TGTGCCAGCAGCTTAACCACCGGGACAGGGGGTTTGAACACTGAAGCTTTCTTT.

In this sample, this clonotype turned up a few times. The genes are TRBV5-6 and TRBJ1-2; D gene ambiguous. The CDR3 runs to 12 residues. Germline CDR1 reads SGHDT; CDR2 reads YYEEEE. V lost 0 bases to trimming and J lost 8 bases, with 8 bases between them. CDR3 nucleotides: TGTGCCAGCAGCTTGGTAGCCGGGGGCTACACCTTC. This translates into CASSLVAGGYTF. Using reference TRBV5-6 and TRBJ1-2 for the parts outside the CDR3, the full variable domain is DAGVTQSPTHLIKTRGQQVTLRCSPKSGHDTVSWYQQALGQGPQFIFQYYEEEERQRGNFPDRFSGHQFPNYSSELNVNALLLGDSALYLCASSLVAGGYTFGSGTRLTVV.

The chain joins TRBV12-3 or TRBV12-4 to TRBJ2-5; possibly TRBD1 or TRBD2 for D (6 bases each). V was shortened by 7 bases and J by 3 bases, with 12 bases between the two germline ends. This CDR3 spans 13 amino acids. CDR3 sequence (DNA): TGTGCCAGCAACGGAGGGGGTGAAGAGACCCAGTACTTC. Translation gives CASNGGGEETQYF.

The chain employs TRBV5-6 and TRBJ2-1, with a tentative D call TRBD2 (5 bases). Trimming left V 5 bases short and J 8 bases short, with 14 bases between. The CDR3 spans 13 residues. Germline V gene data show CDR1 as SGHDT and CDR2 as YYEEEE. CDR3 protein: CASRGDGNYEQFF. In DNA form, the CDR3 reads TGTGCCAGCAGGGGAGACGGGAACTATGAGCAGTTCTTC.

This clonotype occurred a few times. V gene TRBV3-1 combines with J gene TRBJ2-1; D not resolved. The CDR3 is 15 residues long. The germline CDR1 and CDR2 sequences are LGHDT and YNNKEL (reference sequence). The germline V and J ends were trimmed by 4 bases and 0 bases, with 10 bases remaining between them. The CDR3 sequence: CASSLGPGSYNEQFF. CDR3 DNA sequence: TGTGCCAGCAGCCTCGGACCGGGCTCCTACAATGAGCAGTTCTTC.

V and J are TRBV19 and TRBJ2-3; D is possibly TRBD2 (6 bases). CDR3 length: 15 amino acids. Trimming cost V 1 base and J 0 bases, with 8 bases left between them. Germline V gene sequence: CDR1 LNHDA, CDR2 SQIVND (reference sequence). CDR3 sequence (DNA): TGTGCCAGTAGTATAGTACTAGCTAGCACAGATACGCAGTATTTT. This sequence encodes CASSIVLASTDTQYF.

This clonotype showed up just a few times. The V call is TRBV2, the J call TRBJ1-5; D is possibly TRBD1 (5 bases). Per germline, CDR1 SNHLY and CDR2 FYNNEI. The CDR3 is made up of 14 amino acids. The germline V and J ends were trimmed by 2 bases and 3 bases, with 8 bases remaining between them. The CDR3 sequence: CASSEMGLNQPQHF. DNA for the CDR3: TGTGCCAGCAGTGAAATGGGACTCAATCAGCCCCAGCATTTT. Variable domain in full (rest from reference TRBV2 and TRBJ1-5): EPEVTQTPSHQVTQMGQEVILRCVPISNHLYFYWYRQILGQKVEFLVSFYNNEISEKSEIFDDQFSVERPDGSNFTLKIRSTKLEDSAMYFCASSEMGLNQPQHFGDGTRLSIL.

Ten or more counts support this clonotype. The gene calls are TRBV27 and TRBJ1-1; a possible D gene is TRBD1 (5 bases). V lost 8 bases and J lost 6, with 7 bases in between. Germline V gene sequence: CDR1 MNHEY, CDR2 SMNVEV (reference sequence). The CDR3 runs 10 residues. CDR3 bases: TGTGCCAGCGTGGGGCCTGAAGCTTTCTTT. Its protein is CASVGPEAFF.

This sequence joins TRBV30 and TRBJ2-7, with 11 bases aligning to TRBD2. Germline V CDR1 and CDR2: GTSNPN, SVGIG (reference sequence). This CDR3 region has 13 residues. V lost 8 bases to trimming and J lost 1 base; unmatched junction nucleotides: 4. The CDR3 is CARTSGSSYEQYF. The CDR3 nucleotides read TGTGCCCGCACTAGCGGGAGTTCCTACGAGCAGTACTTC.